The 17 T cell receptor beta chains below come from one sample, sequenced in a study of T cells in Graves' hyperthyroidism and ophthalmopathy. Researchers amplified the TCR beta CDR3 regions from RNA transcripts. The TCR CDR3 was amplified in a first-round RT-PCR using the HTBI primer set. TCRdb re-called the multiplex PCR reads with MiXCR, one entry per CDR3 protein. The table has around 620,000 distinct CDR3 sequences, roughly 50% seen once. Sequences were obtained from peripheral blood or thyroid tissue (not recorded which). The source of these receptors is an adult woman with Graves' disease, either hyperthyroidism or ophthalmopathy (not recorded which).

The table lists this clonotype with many counts. The gene calls are TRBV5-4 and TRBJ1-1, with D possibly TRBD1 on 5 matching bases. This CDR3 region has 14 residues. V was trimmed by 0 bases and J by 6 bases, leaving 12 bases between them. Germline V CDR1 and CDR2: SGHNT, YYREEE (reference sequence). CDR3 bases: TGTGCCAGCAGCTTGGGTAGGGGAGCCGCTGAAGCTTTCTTT. It is translated as CASSLGRGAAEAFF.

The V call is TRBV7-2, the J call TRBJ1-1, with D uncertain. This CDR3 spans 12 amino acids. V was trimmed by 5 bases and J by 10 bases, leaving 14 bases between them. The germline gives CDR1 SGHTA, CDR2 FQGNSA. The CDR3 loop is CASSPNGVVAFF. The DNA of the CDR3 is TGTGCCAGCAGCCCCAACGGCGTCGTAGCTTTCTTT.

This clonotype was seen repeatedly, ten times or more. The gene calls are TRBV2 and TRBJ2-7; no clear D gene. Germline V gene data show CDR1 as SNHLY and CDR2 as FYNNEI. V lost 5 bases, J lost 6 bases, and 8 bases lay in between. The CDR3 is made up of 11 amino acids. The CDR3 region has the DNA TGTGCCAGCAGTATCACGGGCGAGCAGTACTTC. This codes for CASSITGEQYF.

The V gene is TRBV3-1, the J gene TRBJ2-7; D gene uncertain. CDR1 LGHDT and CDR2 YNNKEL come from the germline V gene (reference sequence). The CDR3 runs 11 residues. Trimming stripped 3 bases from V and 6 bases from J, with 6 bases between. The chain's CDR3 is CASSQGIEQYF. The DNA for the CDR3 is TGTGCCAGCAGCCAGGGGATCGAGCAGTACTTC.

This clonotype was observed at least ten times. The CDR3, as DNA: TGTGCCAGCAGTGACCGCTACACCGGGGAGCTGTTTTTT. Translation gives CASSDRYTGELFF. The V gene is TRBV6-4, the J gene TRBJ2-2; D uncertain. CDR1 is MRHNA and CDR2 is SNTAGT in the germline V gene. The CDR3 sequence is 13 residues long. The germline V and J ends were trimmed by 2 bases and 3 bases, with 4 bases remaining between them.

The chain employs TRBV10-2 and TRBJ1-2; TRBD1 might be the D (5 bases). Trimming shortened V by 8 bases and J by 9 bases, and 25 bases separated the two germline ends. CDR1 and CDR2 (germline): WSHSY, SAAADI. This CDR3 has 15 residues. The CDR3 DNA is TGCGCCAGCCGTATGGGGGGAGGGCCTTCATATTGCTACACCTTC. It yields the protein CASRMGGGPSYCYTF.

The rearrangement links TRBV7-9 to TRBJ1-2, with D possibly being TRBD1 (6 bases). The germline V gene has CDR1 SEHNR and CDR2 FQNEAQ (reference sequence). CDR3 size: 13 residues. V lost 1 base, J lost 8 bases, and 11 bases lay in between. The CDR3 region is CASSLDQGQGYTF. The CDR3 coding sequence is TGTGCCAGCAGCTTAGATCAGGGGCAAGGCTACACCTTC.

The rearrangement links TRBV10-3 to TRBJ1-5, with 8 positions matching TRBD1. Germline-derived CDR1 and CDR2 are ENHRY and SYGVKD. The CDR3 contains 13 residues. J gave up 6 bases and V 7 bases, and 5 bases lay outside the gene matches. The CDR3 sequence: CAIIGQGGQPQHF. The CDR3 nucleotides read TGTGCCATCATTGGACAGGGTGGTCAGCCCCAGCATTTT.

The chain combines TRBV29-1 with TRBJ1-1; D not resolved. V lost 7 bases and J 0 bases, leaving 9 bases between the germline ends. The CDR3 spans 12 residues. CDR1 is SQVTM, CDR2 ANQGSEA, per germline. CDR3 sequence reads: CSATIMNTEAFF. The CDR3 coding sequence is TGCAGCGCCACGATTATGAACACTGAAGCTTTCTTT.

This clonotype was picked up many times. This chain joins TRBV11-1 and TRBJ1-1; tentatively, D is TRBD1 (6 bases). Germline V gene sequence: CDR1 SGHAT, CDR2 FQDESV (reference sequence). V lost 2 bases and J lost 7, with 11 bases in between. The CDR3 runs to 13 residues. CDR3 in amino acids: CASSLPHRVEAFF. In DNA, the CDR3 is TGTGCCAGCAGCTTACCCCACAGGGTTGAAGCTTTCTTT.

This clonotype was observed a single time. The V call is TRBV7-9, the J call TRBJ1-1, with a tentative D call TRBD1 (5 bases). Germline-derived CDR1 and CDR2 are SEHNR and FQNEAQ (reference sequence). The CDR3 length is 13 residues. Trimming shortened V by 5 bases and J by 7 bases, and 14 bases separated the two germline ends. The CDR3 DNA follows: TGTGCCAGCAGCCCGGGGCAGATCTATGAAGCTTTCTTT. It is translated as CASSPGQIYEAFF.

This clonotype is a singleton in its sample. This sequence joins TRBV7-8 and TRBJ1-6; D might be TRBD1 (6 bases). The length of the CDR3 is 17 residues. Germline lookup yields CDR1 SGHVS and CDR2 FQNEAQ. Trimming shortened V by 3 bases and J by 2 bases, and 14 bases separated the two germline ends. CDR3 nucleotides: TGTGCCAGCAGCTTTTATGTCCAGGGGACCTATAATTCACCCCTCCACTTT. It specifies CASSFYVQGTYNSPLHF.

The chain links TRBV11-2 to TRBJ1-2; D not certain. The CDR3 has 13 residues. Per the germline V gene, CDR1 is SGHAT and CDR2 is FQNNGV. V lost 4 bases to trimming and J lost 3 bases, with 9 bases between them. CDR3 loop: CASSYPDDYGYTF. For the CDR3, the DNA is TGTGCCAGCAGCTACCCCGACGACTATGGCTACACCTTC.

Ten or more counts support this clonotype. V and J are TRBV7-9 and TRBJ2-7, with 13 bases identical to TRBD2. Germline V gene lookup returns CDR1 SEHNR and CDR2 FQNEAQ (reference sequence). The trim removed 5 bases at V and 3 bases at J, leaving 7 bases unmatched. The CDR3 is 16 residues long. CDR3 region: CASSLPRTSGSYEQYF. CDR3 in DNA: TGTGCCAGCAGCCTACCCCGGACTAGCGGGAGCTACGAGCAGTACTTC. Variable domain in full (rest from reference TRBV7-9 and TRBJ2-7): DTGVSQNPRHKITKRGQNVTFRCDPISEHNRLYWYRQTLGQGPEFLTYFQNEAQLEKSRLLSDRFSAERPKGSFSTLEIQRTEQGDSAMYLCASSLPRTSGSYEQYFGPGTRLTVT.

This clonotype turned up a few times. This sequence joins TRBV20-1 and TRBJ1-6; possible D gene TRBD1, 6 bases. The CDR3 contains 13 residues. Germline V CDR1 and CDR2: DFQATT, SNEGSKA (reference sequence). The CDR3 DNA is TGCAGCGCAAAGGACAGTCGAAATTCACCCCTCCACTTT. It encodes CSAKDSRNSPLHF.

This clonotype was recorded at least ten times. V and J are TRBV15 and TRBJ1-5, with 7 bases identical to TRBD1. The CDR3 spans 17 residues. CDR1 and CDR2 (germline): LNHNV, YYDKDF (reference sequence). Trimming took 0 bases from V and 6 from J; bases not matched to a gene: 11. CDR3 residues: CATSRDPLWTGIQPQHF. CDR3 DNA sequence: TGTGCCACCAGCAGAGACCCGCTATGGACAGGCATTCAGCCCCAGCATTTT.

This clonotype appeared a few times. The genes are TRBV19 and TRBJ2-1; D is undetermined. The germline V and J ends were trimmed by 4 bases and 7 bases, with 11 bases remaining between them. The CDR3 runs 13 residues. CDR1 is LNHDA and CDR2 is SQIVND in the germline V gene (reference sequence). The CDR3 nucleotides read TGTGCCAGTAGTACCGTCGTAGTAAATGAGCAGTTCTTC. Its protein product is CASSTVVVNEQFF.